This TCR beta chain was identified during a study of control samples from healthy donors and cancer patients. The protocol was immunoSEQ multiplex PCR, while the TCRdb copy is restricted to in-frame clones and leaves out a portion. The sample lists around 90,000 clones; over 80% were seen once. CDR1 is MNHEY, CDR2 SVGAGI, per germline. The CDR3 has 15 amino acids. Trimming shortened V by 2 bases and J by 1 base, and 11 bases separated the two germline ends. The TCR comes from a man younger than 40 in good health. Sequenced input: blood. The chain is built from TRBV6-5 and TRBJ1-1; D is uncertain. The CDR3 DNA sequence: TGTGCCAGCAGTTACAACCCGACGGGGAACACTGAAGCTTTCTTT. Protein sequence: CASSYNPTGNTEAFF.